This entry is about one TCR beta chain. Its antigen is unidentified. Genomic DNA for TCR beta libraries, roughly 2.1 micrograms, came from cryopreserved PBMCs. The data derive from a study of cytotoxic CD8 clonotypes in ibrutinib-treated CLL. Study results and limitations: Patients showed higher baseline clonality than age-matched healthy donors, and it tracked circulating CD8+ T-cell counts. Clonality, elevated at ibrutinib response, dropped back toward baseline at progression.

The CDR3 totals 13 residues. V was pared by 2 bases and J by 7 bases, with 11 bases between. The germline CDR1 and CDR2 sequences are MNHNS and SASEGT. Sequencing was designed to attain a depth spanning 1 in 200,000 to 1 in 1 million T cells. Profiled with immunoSEQ multiplex PCR; TCRdb holds only in-frame clones, not every one. The sample carries about 40,000 clones, just over 70% recorded once. This sample comprised PBMCs, obtained at disease progression, from a patient treated with ibrutinib. The gene calls are TRBV6-1 and TRBJ1-1; no firm D call. The TCR sequence derives from a human donor with chronic lymphocytic leukemia. DNA for the CDR3: TGTGCCAGCAGTGAAATGATGTACCGTGAAGCTTTCTTT. Translated: CASSEMMYREAFF.